This paragraph reports one TCR beta chain. Its cognate antigen is unknown. Germline values: CDR1 LGHNA, CDR2 YSLEER. V lost 7 bases, J lost 1 base, and 7 bases lay in between. The CDR3 has 12 amino acids. Sequencing used immunoSEQ multiplex PCR; TCRdb keeps in-frame clones, though not all of them. Counted here are about 140,000 clones, 80% to 90% occurring once; the ten biggest clones make up under 3%. The sample is drawn from a study of cytomegalovirus exposure and HLA in healthy donors. Study-wide background: In a later analysis, it was reported that the 90 to 150 validation repertoires had been produced on the same platform as the 500 to 850 repertoires belonging to the first cohort.

Study results and caveats: The classifier reportedly diagnosed cytomegalovirus status with high sensitivity and specificity. Altogether, more than 150 TCR beta chains were recorded as cytomegalovirus-associated.

This chain links TRBV4-3 with TRBJ1-1; TRBD1 might be the D (5 bases). Sample: PBMCs. This TCR derives from a man aged 18 to 29 in good health and CMV-seronegative. The CDR3 sequence: CASTGQNTEAFF. The CDR3 bases are TGCGCCAGCACCGGACAGAACACTGAAGCTTTCTTT.